These 19 T cell receptor beta chains came from one sample sequenced in a study of cytomegalovirus exposure and HLA in healthy donors. In the PCR, 60 Vbeta and 13 Jbeta primers were used. Only in-frame clones appear in the TCRdb table, and some are missing; sequencing was by immunoSEQ multiplex PCR. This table holds under 200,000 clones, roughly 78% found once. Sequencing was done on a sample of PBMCs. The receptors derive from a woman in her fifties or sixties in good health and CMV-seropositive.

The chain couples TRBV28 to TRBJ1-6; D is possibly TRBD1 (6 bases). Germline V lookup: CDR1 MDHEN, CDR2 SYDVKM. The V end lost 7 bases, the J end lost 7 bases, and 11 bases lay between the germline ends. The CDR3 contains 13 residues. CDR3 region: CASILGANSPLHF. Here the CDR3 DNA reads TGTGCCAGCATCCTGGGGGCGAATTCACCCCTCCACTTT.

The chain recombines TRBV9 with TRBJ1-1; D unclear. The V gene's germline CDR1 is SGDLS and CDR2 YYNGEE. The V gene lost 4 bases and the J gene lost 6 bases, with 22 bases spanning the gap. The CDR3 runs 16 residues. The DNA for the CDR3 is TGTGCCAGCAGCCTCGGCCCGTCCCCCGCGAGCGCTGAAGCTTTCTTT. Translating gives CASSLGPSPASAEAFF.

The chain carries TRBV5-6 and TRBJ2-3, with 8 bases identical to TRBD1. The CDR3 consists of 15 residues. The V segment lost 4 bases and the J segment 1 base; nucleotides outside the gene matches: 5. In germline, CDR1 is SGHDT, CDR2 YYEEEE. In DNA, the CDR3 is TGTGCCAGCAGCCCGGACAGGGTACGCACAGATACGCAGTATTTT. Translating gives CASSPDRVRTDTQYF.

The chain employs TRBV7-2 and TRBJ1-1; 9 nucleotides line up with TRBD1. In germline, CDR1 is SGHTA, CDR2 FQGNSA. J was trimmed by 1 base and V by 2 bases; bases with no gene match: 5. The CDR3 length is 16 residues. CDR3 residues: CASSLWWTGENTEAFF. DNA of the CDR3: TGTGCCAGCAGCTTATGGTGGACAGGGGAGAACACTGAAGCTTTCTTT.

This clone appeared a single time. V usage is TRBV11-1 and J usage is TRBJ2-3; 9 bases map to TRBD2. This CDR3 is 16 amino acids long. Per the germline V gene, CDR1 is SGHAT and CDR2 is FQDESV (reference sequence). V lost 3 bases to trimming and J lost 1 base; unmatched junction nucleotides: 5. CDR3 in DNA: TGTGCCAGCAGCTTGGAGATAGCGGGGGGCACAGATACGCAGTATTTT. Protein sequence: CASSLEIAGGTDTQYF.

This clone was picked up a small number of times. V gene TRBV4-3 combines with J gene TRBJ1-6, with a tentative D call TRBD1 (5 bases). Looked up from germline, CDR1 is LGHNA and CDR2 is YSLEER. This CDR3 is 13 amino acids long. Trimming removed 3 bases from V and 13 bases from J, with 13 bases in between. This chain's CDR3 is CASSQVGGYPLHF. The CDR3 bases are TGCGCCAGCAGCCAGGTGGGGGGGTATCCCCTCCACTTT.

J is TRBJ2-3 and V is TRBV28, with 8 positions matching TRBD1. The CDR3 is made up of 15 amino acids. Trimming at V came to 6 bases and at J to 5 bases, leaving 10 bases not matched to a gene. The germline gives CDR1 MDHEN, CDR2 SYDVKM. DNA for the CDR3: TGTGCCAGCAGAAAGCAGGGGGCGCTCGGAGATACGCAGTATTTT. This codes for CASRKQGALGDTQYF.

This clone was observed a handful of times. The chain employs TRBV13 and TRBJ1-1; 7 bases are a match to TRBD1. With 2 bases clipped from V and 3 bases from J, the junction kept 6 bases outside the gene matches. The germline V gene encodes CDR1 PRHDT and CDR2 FYEKMQ (reference sequence). This CDR3 region has 15 residues. The CDR3: CASSLLQGVDTEAFF. The CDR3 nucleotides read TGTGCCAGCAGCTTACTCCAGGGGGTAGACACTGAAGCTTTCTTT.

The rearrangement joins TRBV2 to TRBJ2-5, with 7 bases identical to TRBD1. CDR1 and CDR2 from the germline V gene are SNHLY and FYNNEI. V lost 8 bases, J lost 5 bases, and 8 bases stayed unmatched. The CDR3 covers 13 residues. CDR3 nucleotide sequence: TGTGCCAGCTCCAAAAACAGGGGTGAGACCCAGTACTTC. As protein: CASSKNRGETQYF.

The chain links TRBV18 to TRBJ1-3, with 9 bases aligning to TRBD1. V dropped 0 bases and J dropped 8; count of bases not matched to a gene: 5. This CDR3 has 15 amino acids. In germline, CDR1 is KGHSH, CDR2 LQKENI. As DNA, the CDR3 is TGTGCCAGCTCACCACCGTCGACAGGGGGGGACACCATATATTTT. Its protein is CASSPPSTGGDTIYF.

The chain employs TRBV19 and TRBJ2-7; TRBD1 is a possible D gene (5 bases). The CDR3 loop spans 14 amino acids. The V end lost 1 base, the J end lost 7 bases, and 14 bases lay between the germline ends. The germline CDR1 and CDR2 sequences are LNHDA and SQIVND (reference sequence). This CDR3 is CASSIAGRRAEQYF. CDR3 coding DNA: TGTGCCAGTAGTATAGCAGGGCGGAGAGCGGAGCAGTACTTC.

The chain is built from TRBV6-6 and TRBJ2-7; no definite D call. Germline CDR1 is MNHNY and CDR2 is SVGAGI (reference sequence). This CDR3 comprises 11 residues. V was cut by 8 bases and J by 7 bases, with 12 bases left in between. CDR3 sequence (DNA): TGTGCCAGCTGGGTCGGCGGAGAGCAGTACTTC. Protein sequence: CASWVGGEQYF.

This chain uses TRBV5-1 with TRBJ2-1; no firm D call. The ends were cut back, 0 bases at V and 2 bases at J, with 15 bases in the middle. Germline values: CDR1 SGHRS, CDR2 YFSETQ. CDR3 length: 17 amino acids. CDR3: CASSLVTTVGAYNEQFF. The CDR3 bases are TGCGCCAGCAGCTTGGTAACCACAGTGGGTGCCTACAATGAGCAGTTCTTC.

This sequence joins TRBV28 and TRBJ1-4, with 8 bases lining up with TRBD1. This CDR3 region has 15 residues. Germline V CDR1 and CDR2: MDHEN, SYDVKM. V was clipped by 8 bases and J by 8 bases; unmatched bases: 13. The CDR3 nucleotides are TGTGCCAGCCACAAACAGGGGGGCAGGCAGGAAAAACTGTTTTTT. It is translated as CASHKQGGRQEKLFF.

About this clone itself: Other nucleotide sequences in the sample specify the same CDR3. The gene calls are TRBV18 and TRBJ1-2; D remains ambiguous. This CDR3 is built from 13 residues. The germline gives CDR1 KGHSH, CDR2 LQKENI. Trimming stripped 3 bases from V and 5 bases from J, with 10 bases between. The CDR3 DNA is TGTGCCAGCTCACCGGGCAGGTCATATGGCTACACCTTC. Translation gives CASSPGRSYGYTF.

Turning to this clone: Other DNA sequences within the sample encode an identical CDR3. The genes are TRBV15 and TRBJ2-7; tentative D call: TRBD1 (5 bases). The CDR3 sequence is 13 residues long. V was clipped by 3 bases and J by 3 bases, with 9 bases between them. Germline loops: CDR1 LNHNV, CDR2 YYDKDF (reference sequence). The CDR3 region has the DNA TGTGCCACCAGCAGGGATCAGGGCTACGAGCAGTACTTC. Translating gives CATSRDQGYEQYF.

The genes are TRBV12-1 and TRBJ1-3; the DNA was not used to check the table's D call, TRBD1. TRBV12-1 is tagged as a pseudogene. This CDR3 contains 17 residues. The CDR3 sequence: CASSLGPVSRAGNTIYF. The CDR3 nucleotides are TGTGCCAGCAGCTTGGGGCCAGTCAGTAGGGCTGGAAACACCATATATTTT.

The chain combines TRBV9 with TRBJ1-2; D unclear. V was pared by 2 bases and J by 8 bases, with 16 bases between. Looked up from germline, CDR1 is SGDLS and CDR2 is YYNGEE. The CDR3 totals 14 residues. CDR3 nucleotide sequence: TGTGCCAGCAGCGTTGACCCTGGAGGTGAAGGCTACACCTTC. Translated: CASSVDPGGEGYTF.

For the CDR3, the DNA is TGCGCCAGCAGCCAAGAACCAGGGCCCCCCTATGGCTACACCTTC. Translation: CASSQEPGPPYGYTF. The chain uses TRBV4-3 and TRBJ1-2; D possibly corresponds to TRBD1 (5 bases). The CDR3 extends over 15 amino acids. Trimming stripped 0 bases from V and 4 bases from J, with 12 bases between. Germline assignment: CDR1 LGHNA and CDR2 YSLEER.